This T cell receptor beta chain was identified during a study of Ad26.COV2.S vaccination and SARS-CoV-2 variants (dated by TCRdb to the early 2020s). For context, the study as a whole: Donors in the vaccine arm were drawn from COV1001, a phase I-IIa trial of Ad26.COV2.S in healthy adults that was multicentre, randomized, double-blind and placebo-controlled. Dosing of Ad26.COV2.S was intramuscular, at either 5x10^10 or 1x10^11 viral particles, delivered as one shot or as two shots spaced 56 days apart. Sequencing of the TCRbeta repertoire served to evaluate the specificity and breadth of SARS-CoV-2-reactive T cell receptors following Ad26.COV2.S vaccination. A total of 32 samples were included in the TCR-sequenced set, comprising approximately 20 Ad26.COV2.S vaccine recipients, 5 placebo recipients and 8 SARS-CoV-2 convalescent individuals. Trial participants were randomized into five groups of five, in which low-dose or high-dose Ad26.COV2.S was given once or twice, or placebo was given on both occasions. Investigators did not know the trial group allocation while performing experiments and assessing outcomes. Findings and caveats that apply to the study as a whole: Compared with placebo recipients, Ad26.COV2.S recipients showed higher spike-specific TCR breadth (P = 0.0014). The authors noted that total T cell responses may have been underestimated by the TCR breadth and depth analyses. Substantial breadth of spike-specific CD8+ and CD4+ T cell responses was reported after vaccination. Vaccine and placebo recipients had comparable non-spike TCR breadth, which fits with the vaccine containing only spike. The study was not powered to compare responses between vaccine doses or regimens.

The germline V gene encodes CDR1 MGHDK and CDR2 SYGVNS. From its cysteine to its phenylalanine, the CDR3 spans 12 amino acids. Only the CDR3 portion is preserved as DNA: 36 bases, with reading frame beginning at the first base. V is shortened by 6 bases, J by 3 bases, and the region joining them spans 8 bases. The immunoSEQ Assay was used to sequence TCRbeta CDR3 regions. After extraction, genomic DNA underwent amplification by bias-controlled multiplex PCR, followed by high-throughput sequencing. The paper's data handling went like this. To quantify the absolute abundance of each unique TCRbeta CDR3 region, sequences were collapsed and filtered. Usable DNA was measured by amplifying reference genes present in all nucleated cells, and TCRbeta template counts were normalized to that usable DNA to estimate T cell fraction. Repertoire TCRs were annotated as SARS-CoV-2-specific when V gene, CDR3 amino acid sequence and J gene were exactly matched to a known reactive TCR set. The reference SARS-CoV-2 TCR set was derived from MIRA and filtered for enrichment in COVID-19-positive ImmuneCODE repertoires, a step that removed public or cross-reactive TCRs. Using the MIRA antigens, annotated TCRs were further analysed by specific ORF or by position within an ORF. Breadth was defined as annotated unique rearrangements over total unique productive rearrangements; depth was the summed frequency of those rearrangements. Two-sided Wilcoxon rank-sum tests were used to compare TCR breadth between groups. The immuneACCESS repertoire file appears here via TCRdb, limited to in-frame rearrangements. These files lack a portion of the clones; in checked studies, under half of the deficit traces to unresolved V genes, and the cause of the others is not known. V, J and clone size are taken as reported in that table, and D and trimming were inferred from the DNA itself. For this sample the table gives 410,000 or so clones, of which about 93% were detected only once. 10% to 15% of the sample is in the top ten clones.

The meaning of the sample's treatment or condition label: around 19 received Ad26.COV2.S at low or high dose, single or two shots; about 5 received placebo; per-sample allocation not given. For vaccine and placebo recipients, the sequenced repertoires came from samples collected on day 63 after the first injection. In Cohort 1b, around 25 adults aged 18-55 years were enrolled at a single site in Boston, USA, between 29 July and 7 August 2020. Ad26.COV2.S consisted of a replication-incompetent adenovirus type 26 vector by which a prefusion-stabilized SARS-CoV-2 spike protein from the original Wuhan strain was expressed. Notes on this clone: Its specific antigen is unknown. No base quality information exists; no much larger clone differs at one position.

The clonotype originates from a person between 18 and 65 years old who received the Ad26.COV2.S COVID-19 vaccine or a placebo. The chain is made from TRBV25-1 and TRBJ2-5, with the D call perhaps TRBD1 or TRBD2, each one matching 5 bases. Sequencing was performed on peripheral blood, taken in a trial of Ad26.COV2.S vaccine versus placebo. The bases read TGTGCCAGCAGCCAGGGAGAAGAGACCCAGTACTTC. This translates into CASSQGEETQYF.